The sequence of this TCR beta chain was determined in a study of CD8 T cells in ankylosing spondylitis. This clonotype appeared a few times. Antigen unknown. The V end was cut by 3 bases, the J end by 5 bases, with 14 bases between. CDR1 MDHEN and CDR2 SYDVKM come from the germline V gene. This CDR3 spans 15 amino acids. The study, taken as a whole, reports: Typical of ankylosing spondylitis blood, it appeared, was a TCR beta motif of eight highly homologous variants. Matched ankylosing spondylitis synovial fluid reportedly showed significant enrichment of disease-linked clones.

Quantitative barcoded 5'-RACE was used to prepare TCR beta libraries. TCRdb independently ran MiXCR on the 5' RACE reads; one entry per CDR3 protein. The table lists under 400,000 distinct CDR3 sequences, 11% of them singletons. The sequenced material came from blood, either unsorted or a sorted T cell fraction (not recorded which). The rearrangement uses TRBV28 and TRBJ2-1, with D maybe TRBD1 (5 bases). The receptor comes from a female donor with ankylosing spondylitis or in good health (not recorded which). Here the CDR3 reads CASSFADKINNEQFF. The CDR3 DNA is TGTGCCAGCAGTTTTGCGGACAAGATTAACAATGAGCAGTTCTTC.